This entry concerns a single TCR beta chain. Its antigen is not identified. These data originate in a study of somatic mutations in cytotoxic T cells in rheumatoid arthritis. Study information: There were some V beta antibody-stained T-cell populations flow-sorted at nearly 100% purity, and these included V beta1+ cells sequenced for TCRB. General observations from the study: Among rheumatoid arthritis patients and age-matched healthy controls, CD8+ T-cell clonality was not significantly different. Age was associated with higher CD8+ clonality in rheumatoid arthritis patients, not in healthy controls.

The data were produced by immunoSEQ multiplex PCR, yet TCRdb's version contains in-frame clones alone and is incomplete. The data hold 15,000 to 20,000 clones, with more than 60% observed a single time. By positive magnetic bead selection, CD4+ and CD8+ cells were isolated, and their purity was checked by flow cytometry. With 1 base removed from V and 5 bases from J, the gap between germline ends came to 14 bases. The CDR3 is made up of 15 amino acids. The germline V gene has CDR1 MNHEY and CDR2 SMNVEV (reference sequence). The chain uses TRBV27 and TRBJ1-1, with TRBD1 as a possible D gene (6 bases). Source material: CD8+ T cells sorted from blood. The source is a woman aged 60-75 years in good health. The CDR3 loop is CASSLWRGGWTEAFF. DNA of the CDR3: TGTGCCAGCAGTTTATGGAGGGGGGGGTGGACTGAAGCTTTCTTT.